This T cell receptor (beta chain) came from a study of T-cell reconstitution after alpha-beta-depleted transplantation in children. This clonotype was seen a handful of times. No antigen is known for it. The V gene lost 4 bases and the J gene lost 4 bases, with 17 bases spanning the gap. CDR3 length equals 15 residues. CDR1 is SGHRS, CDR2 YFSETQ, per germline. The library targeted TCRbeta and was prepared with unique molecular identifiers. Each CDR3 protein is one row after TCRdb ran MiXCR on the PCR reads. Here the sample spans about 580,000 distinct CDR3 sequences, roughly 23% being singletons. Findings and limits, study-wide: Several hundred expanded graft clones reportedly gave rise to the alpha-beta T cells present about two months after transplant.

The chain uses TRBV5-1 and TRBJ1-2, with D unresolved. The sample was PBMCs, mostly from graft donor cells, taken 360 days after TCRalphabeta/CD19-depleted stem cell transplant. The TCR was taken from a boy in the first two years of life who had a stem cell transplant for acute myeloid leukemia, so the T cells may come from the graft donor. The chain's CDR3 is CASSPSTSPIYGYTF. The CDR3 nucleotides are TGCGCCAGCAGCCCGTCGACAAGCCCGATCTATGGCTACACCTTC.